The rows below give T cell receptor beta chains drawn from one sample of a study of cytomegalovirus exposure and HLA in healthy donors. The assay was immunoSEQ multiplex PCR, and TCRdb's table has in-frame clones only and misses some. This table holds roughly 180,000 clones, nearly 80% found once. Sequencing was carried out using PBMCs. Source of these receptors: a female donor in good health and CMV-seronegative. Both conserved end residues are trimmed from each CDR3.

ATGTDNQPQH,10,TRBV7-9
AGGLADEQY,9,TRBV2
ASSPSRGGLSGSEQY,15,TRBV11-2
ASGLVLGPGSDTQY,14,TRBV12-5
ASSYIRTAINTEAF,14,TRBV6-6
ASSLVGRSSLTSTDTQY,17,TRBV5-1
ASSILRGETQY,11,TRBV19
ASSVSSGIPLGNEQF,15,TRBV9
SVETDRSNEKLF,12,TRBV29-1
ASGTVNTGELF,11,TRBV28
ASSSAFGQF,9,TRBV5-1
ASSISPGTYGYT,12,TRBV19
ASSQLAGGSNEQF,13,TRBV4-2
ASNTLAGGDNEQF,13,TRBV27